Given below is one TCR beta chain in context. Its specificity is not known. Each donor gave one heparinised blood draw averaging around 120 mL. This entry is derived from a study of beta chain features in type 1 diabetes. Study-level points and caveats: Shorter TCRB CDR3s, moderately but significantly so, were found in Type 1 diabetes patients in all four CD4+ subsets. Any HLA type influence on TCRB rearrangement was left unresolved here.

TCRB transcripts that were expressed got sequenced, as all of the isolated RNA had been reverse transcribed. TCRdb's table, derived via immunoSEQ multiplex PCR, lists solely in-frame clones and lacks some. The sample carries around 160,000 clones, 50% to 70% recorded once. In germline, CDR1 is SGDLS, CDR2 YYNGEE. V shed 0 bases and J shed 7 bases, with 12 bases lying between them. The CDR3 extends over 14 amino acids. The sequenced sample was naive CD4+ T cells from blood. This receptor was taken from a man under 40 with type 1 diabetes. The rearrangement uses TRBV9 and TRBJ2-3, with D maybe TRBD1 (6 bases). CDR3 sequence reads: CASSVDTGQNTQYF. The CDR3 nucleotides read TGTGCCAGCAGCGTAGATACAGGGCAAAATACGCAGTATTTT.